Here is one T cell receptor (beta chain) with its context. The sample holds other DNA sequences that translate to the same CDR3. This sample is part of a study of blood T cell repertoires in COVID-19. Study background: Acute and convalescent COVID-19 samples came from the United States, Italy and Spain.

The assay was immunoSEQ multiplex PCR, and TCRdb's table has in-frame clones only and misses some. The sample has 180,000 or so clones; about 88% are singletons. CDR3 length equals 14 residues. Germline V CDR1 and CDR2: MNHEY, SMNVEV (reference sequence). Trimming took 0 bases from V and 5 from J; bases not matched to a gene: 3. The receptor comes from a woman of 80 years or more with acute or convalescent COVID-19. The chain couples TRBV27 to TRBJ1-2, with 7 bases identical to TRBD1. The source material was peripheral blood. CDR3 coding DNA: TGTGCCAGCAGTTTATCGAGGGACAGTTATGGCTACACCTTC. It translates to CASSLSRDSYGYTF.